The rows below give T cell receptor beta chains drawn from one sample of a study of T cell responses to AZD1222 COVID-19 vaccine. The table came from immunoSEQ multiplex PCR; TCRdb's copy has only in-frame clones and leaves some out. The sample lists fewer than 30,000 clones, about 85% seen once, with 7.5% to 8% in the top ten. The material was peripheral blood, obtained 28 days after the second AZD1222 dose. The receptors here all came from an adult who received the AZD1222 COVID-19 vaccine. The CDR3 runs from the conserved cysteine through the conserved F or W. The order of the fields is J gene, V gene, CDR3 protein.

TRBJ2-7	TRBV5-5	CASSRSGARSYEQYF
TRBJ2-3	TRBV12-3/TRBV12-4	CASKAGGTDTQYF
TRBJ2-7	TRBV7-2	CASSRDGYEQYF
TRBJ2-2	TRBV27	CASSPSLAITGELFF
TRBJ2-1	TRBV2	CASALLAGGDNEQFF
TRBJ1-5	TRBV2	CASRGGVSDQPQHF
TRBJ2-7	TRBV18	CASSLRTGVDYEQYF
TRBJ2-2	TRBV3-1/TRBV3-2	CASSQGYGELFF
TRBJ2-6	TRBV19	CASSRTGHGANVLTF
TRBJ1-3	TRBV3-1/TRBV3-2	CASSQTSSGARVNTIYF
TRBJ1-4	TRBV9	CASSESPGGAEKLFF
TRBJ2-3	TRBV6-6	CATSPGPGTQYF
TRBJ2-3	TRBV7-3	CASSSTGTGGVTDTQYF
TRBJ2-1	TRBV2	CASVGTSNYNEQFF
TRBJ2-1	TRBV3-1/TRBV3-2	CASSQGAGVNKQFF
TRBJ1-4	TRBV7-2	CASSLQGAGTNEKLFF
TRBJ2-1	TRBV5-1	CASSLRLAGWNEQFF
TRBJ2-7	TRBV27	CASSMTGLPSYEQYF
TRBJ2-7	TRBV2	CASSFTGWPYEQYF
TRBJ1-5	TRBV7-2	CASSLASADQPQHF
TRBJ2-3	TRBV4-1	CASSQDPTGADTQYF
TRBJ2-7	TRBV2	CASSLDKGRGLAGYEQYF
TRBJ1-1	TRBV29-1	CSAPDRNTEAFF
TRBJ2-1	TRBV19	CASSKREGDEQFF
TRBJ2-5	TRBV9	CASSVGQGQETQYF
TRBJ1-4	TRBV28	CASSLFPGATNEKLFF
TRBJ2-1	TRBV3-1/TRBV3-2	CASSLRDSEQFF
TRBJ1-3	TRBV24-1	CATSEGDRGPNTIYF
TRBJ2-6	TRBV30	CAWSPPNGANVLTF
TRBJ2-7	TRBV5-1	CASSLDGGRYEQYF
TRBJ1-4	TRBV29-1	CSVEDGTLEKLFF
TRBJ2-7	TRBV5-4	CASSQVGQGPYEQYF
TRBJ2-1	TRBV28	CASSQLAGVNNEQFF
TRBJ1-2	TRBV28	CASSPPLTGGLYYGYTF
TRBJ2-4	TRBV3-1/TRBV3-2	CASSSAENIQYF
TRBJ2-1	TRBV27	CASSRLDRLHAEQFF
TRBJ1-5	TRBV19	CASHSRYSNQPQHF
TRBJ2-5	TRBV28	CASTTLGWGLQETQYF
TRBJ2-7	TRBV27	CASSSSQGYEQYF
TRBJ1-4	TRBV24-1	CATSDQTVGYEKLFF
TRBJ2-3	TRBV12-3/TRBV12-4	CASRPTSTDTQYF